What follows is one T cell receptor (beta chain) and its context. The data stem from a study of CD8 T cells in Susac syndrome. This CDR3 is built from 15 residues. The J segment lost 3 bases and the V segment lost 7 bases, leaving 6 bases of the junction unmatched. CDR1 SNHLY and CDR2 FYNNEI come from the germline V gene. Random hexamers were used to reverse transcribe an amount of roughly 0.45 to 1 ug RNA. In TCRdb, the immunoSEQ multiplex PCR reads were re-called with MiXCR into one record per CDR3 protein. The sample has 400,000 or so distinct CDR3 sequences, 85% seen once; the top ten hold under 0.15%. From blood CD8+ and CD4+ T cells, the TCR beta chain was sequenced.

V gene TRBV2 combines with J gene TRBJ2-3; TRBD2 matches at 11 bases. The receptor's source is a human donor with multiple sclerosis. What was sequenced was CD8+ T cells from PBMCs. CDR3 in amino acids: CASIFSGGETDTQYF. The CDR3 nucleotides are TGTGCCAGCATCTTTAGCGGGGGGGAGACAGATACGCAGTATTTT. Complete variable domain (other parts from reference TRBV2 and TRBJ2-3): EPEVTQTPSHQVTQMGQEVILRCVPISNHLYFYWYRQILGQKVEFLVSFYNNEISEKSEIFDDQFSVERPDGSNFTLKIRSTKLEDSAMYFCASIFSGGETDTQYFGPGTRLTVL.